This T cell receptor beta chain was captured in a study of CXCR3-negative and CXCR3-positive naive CD8 T cells. The overall study: Per-library TRB read counts averaged about 1.5 +/- 0.3 million, adding up to around 130 million in total. Broader study findings: Within a donor, both naive subsets shared TRBV-TRBJ usage, unlike memory cells. Across naive subsets, surface CD5 expression was comparable, and TCR strength was inferred from properties of the TRB CDR3. Comparison of naive cells showed more hydrophobic TRB CDR3s in CXCR3-positive than in CXCR3-negative naive cells.

Researchers reported sorting every CD8+ T cell subset in triplicate, roughly 290,000 cells per sort. The CDR3 contains 11 residues. Germline V gene sequence: CDR1 SEHNR, CDR2 FQNEAQ (reference sequence). cDNA libraries for TRB were generated by 5' RACE incorporating UMI labels. TCRdb derives one entry per CDR3 protein from the 5' RACE reads, leaving out DNA. The data show some 130,000 distinct CDR3 sequences, and the top ten clones hold roughly 0.6%. Concerning this clonotype: What it binds is unknown.

The TCR was taken from a human donor in good health. Some clones in this sample may be carry-over from other donors' samples. The sample comprised naive CXCR3+ CD8+ T cells from blood. Subset noted: CD45RO-CCR7+CD27+CD95- naive CD8+ T cells expressing CXCR3 (TNR3+). The chain recombines TRBV7-9 with TRBJ2-5. The CDR3 spells CASSVKETQYF.